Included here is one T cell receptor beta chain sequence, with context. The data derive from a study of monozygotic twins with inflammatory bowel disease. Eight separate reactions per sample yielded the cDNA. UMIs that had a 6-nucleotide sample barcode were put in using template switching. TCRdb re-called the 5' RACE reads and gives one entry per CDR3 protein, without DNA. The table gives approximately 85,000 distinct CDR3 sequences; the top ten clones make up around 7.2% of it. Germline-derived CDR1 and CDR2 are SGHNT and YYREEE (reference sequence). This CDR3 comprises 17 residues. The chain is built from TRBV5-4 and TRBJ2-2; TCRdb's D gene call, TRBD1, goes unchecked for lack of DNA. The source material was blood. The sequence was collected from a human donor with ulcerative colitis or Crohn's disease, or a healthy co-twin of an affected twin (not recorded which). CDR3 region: CASSLGPDRFYTGELFF.